This record covers a single T cell receptor (beta chain). What it binds is unknown. The TCR beta cDNA libraries contained unique molecular identifiers. From the PCR reads, TCRdb called clonotypes with MiXCR, one entry per CDR3 protein. The profile shows 650,000 to 850,000 distinct CDR3 sequences, approximately 50% of them singletons. This entry comes from a study of post-analysis software for immune sequencing data. Whole-study results and caveats: By F measure, samples from a shared preparation batch strongly co-clustered. Patients used about 5 TRBV segments, including TRBV5-6, TRBV5-1 and TRBV20-1, more often than controls.

This CDR3 comprises 15 residues. J gave up 1 base and V 4 bases, and 6 bases lay outside the gene matches. Germline CDR1 reads SGHRS; CDR2 reads YFSETQ. This receptor was taken from a girl aged 5 to 17 with multiple sclerosis. Material: blood. V is TRBV5-1 and J is TRBJ1-1; the match to TRBD1 covers 8 bases. The chain's CDR3 is CASSVDRAKNTEAFF. In nucleotides, the CDR3 is TGCGCCAGCAGCGTGGACAGGGCGAAGAACACTGAAGCTTTCTTT.